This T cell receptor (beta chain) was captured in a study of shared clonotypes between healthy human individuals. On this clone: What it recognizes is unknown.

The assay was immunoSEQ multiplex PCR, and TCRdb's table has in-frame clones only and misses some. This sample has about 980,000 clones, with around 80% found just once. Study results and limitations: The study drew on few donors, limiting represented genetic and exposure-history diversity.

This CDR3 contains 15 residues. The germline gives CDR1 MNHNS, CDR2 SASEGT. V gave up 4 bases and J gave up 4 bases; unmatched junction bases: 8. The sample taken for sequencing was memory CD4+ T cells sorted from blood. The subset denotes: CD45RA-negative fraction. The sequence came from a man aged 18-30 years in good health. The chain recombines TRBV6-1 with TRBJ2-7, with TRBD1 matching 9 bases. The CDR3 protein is CASSVSGTGNYEQYF. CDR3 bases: TGTGCCAGCAGTGTTTCCGGGACAGGGAATTACGAGCAGTACTTC.